This T cell receptor (beta chain) was identified during a study of blood T cell repertoires in COVID-19. Study overall: The United States, Italy and Spain supplied acute and convalescent COVID-19 samples. T cells, B-cell-depleted T cells, or PBMCs supplied cDNA or gDNA.

Trimming took 3 bases from V and 8 from J, leaving 14 bases between them. Per germline, CDR1 WSHSY and CDR2 SAAADI. This CDR3 contains 14 residues. This clone showed up just a few times. Per the original methods: The authors estimated nucleated cell counts from reference gene primer amplification. Clones were read by immunoSEQ multiplex PCR, and TCRdb kept only the in-frame ones, dropping some. V and J calls and clone size are as listed in that table; D and trimming were resolved from the DNA. The table lists some 170,000 clones, about 87% of them singletons. This clonotype was obtained from a woman in her fifties or sixties with acute or convalescent COVID-19. The chain combines TRBV10-2 with TRBJ2-1, with a tentative D call TRBD1 (5 bases). Sequenced: peripheral blood. The CDR3 sequence is CASSEVGPGDEQFF. The CDR3 DNA follows: TGCGCCAGCAGTGAAGTGGGGCCCGGCGATGAGCAGTTCTTC.